This T cell receptor (beta chain) was observed in a study of OX40 agonist ivuxolimab in advanced cancers. As for the study in general: Across the patients, intravenous ivuxolimab was delivered every 2 weeks at 0.01 to 10 mg/kg.

Assay: immunoSEQ multiplex PCR; the TCRdb copy retains only in-frame clones and omits some. The table shows 95,000 to 150,000 clones, with 80% to 95% occurring only once. J lost 8 bases, V lost 7 bases, and 11 bases had no gene match. The germline V gene has CDR1 LGHNT and CDR2 FRNRAP. The CDR3 has 14 amino acids. This sequence originates from an adult with an advanced solid tumor such as melanoma, head and neck, liver or kidney cancer. Sequences were derived from CD4+ or CD8+ T cells sorted from blood, sampled in a trial of the OX40 agonist ivuxolimab. This chain links TRBV12-5 with TRBJ2-1; TRBD2 matches 7 bases. The CDR3 sequence is CASALRTSWDEQFF. CDR3 nucleotide sequence: TGTGCTAGTGCCCTACGGACTAGTTGGGATGAGCAGTTCTTC.